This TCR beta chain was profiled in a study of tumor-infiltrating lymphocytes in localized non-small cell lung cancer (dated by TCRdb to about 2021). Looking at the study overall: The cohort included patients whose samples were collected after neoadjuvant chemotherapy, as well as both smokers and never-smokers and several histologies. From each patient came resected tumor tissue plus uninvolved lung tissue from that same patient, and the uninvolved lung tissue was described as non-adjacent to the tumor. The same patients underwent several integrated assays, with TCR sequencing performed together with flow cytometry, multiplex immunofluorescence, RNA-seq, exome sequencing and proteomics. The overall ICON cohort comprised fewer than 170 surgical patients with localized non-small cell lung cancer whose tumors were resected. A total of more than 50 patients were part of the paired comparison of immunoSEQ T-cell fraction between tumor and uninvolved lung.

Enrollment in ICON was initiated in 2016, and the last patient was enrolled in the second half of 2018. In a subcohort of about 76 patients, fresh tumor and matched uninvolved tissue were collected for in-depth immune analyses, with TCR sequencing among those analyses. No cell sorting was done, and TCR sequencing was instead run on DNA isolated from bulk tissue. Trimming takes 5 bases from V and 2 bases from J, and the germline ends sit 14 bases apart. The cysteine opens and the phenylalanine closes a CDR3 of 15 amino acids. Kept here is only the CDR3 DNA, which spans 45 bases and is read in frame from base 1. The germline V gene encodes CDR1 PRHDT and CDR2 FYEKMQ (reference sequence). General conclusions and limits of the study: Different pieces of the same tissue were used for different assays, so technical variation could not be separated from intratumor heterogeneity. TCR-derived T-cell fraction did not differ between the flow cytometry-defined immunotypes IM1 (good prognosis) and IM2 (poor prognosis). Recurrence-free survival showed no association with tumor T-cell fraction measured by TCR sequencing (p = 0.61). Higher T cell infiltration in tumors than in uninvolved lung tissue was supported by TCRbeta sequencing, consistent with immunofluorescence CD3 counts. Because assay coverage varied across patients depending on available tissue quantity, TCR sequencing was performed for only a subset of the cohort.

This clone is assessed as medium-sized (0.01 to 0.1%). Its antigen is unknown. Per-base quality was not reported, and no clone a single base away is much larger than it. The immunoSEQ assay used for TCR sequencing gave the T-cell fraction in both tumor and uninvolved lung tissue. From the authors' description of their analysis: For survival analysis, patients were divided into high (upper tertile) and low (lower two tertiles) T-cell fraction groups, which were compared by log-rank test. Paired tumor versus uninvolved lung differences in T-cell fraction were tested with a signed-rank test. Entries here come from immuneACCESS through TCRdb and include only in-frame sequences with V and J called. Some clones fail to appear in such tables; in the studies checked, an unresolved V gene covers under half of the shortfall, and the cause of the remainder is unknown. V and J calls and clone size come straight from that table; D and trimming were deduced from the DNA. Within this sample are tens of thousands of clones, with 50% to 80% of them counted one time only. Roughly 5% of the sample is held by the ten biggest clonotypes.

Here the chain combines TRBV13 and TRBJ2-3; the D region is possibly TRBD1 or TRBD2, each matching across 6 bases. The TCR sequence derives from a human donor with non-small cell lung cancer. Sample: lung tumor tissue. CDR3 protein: CASSKGGTVTDTQYF. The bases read TGTGCCAGCAGCAAAGGGGGGACTGTCACAGATACGCAGTATTTT. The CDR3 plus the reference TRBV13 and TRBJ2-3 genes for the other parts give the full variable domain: AAGVIQSPRHLIKEKRETATLKCYPIPRHDTVYWYQQGPGQDPQFLISFYEKMQSDKGSIPDRFSAQQFSDYHSELNMSSLELGDSALYFCASSKGGTVTDTQYFGPGTRLTVL.